A selection of T cell receptor beta chains follows, all from one sample in a study of blood T cell repertoires in COVID-19. Produced via immunoSEQ multiplex PCR; TCRdb's table is partial and in-frame only. The table includes 110,000 to 150,000 clones, more than 70% detected once. The sequenced material came from peripheral blood. These receptors all come from a woman in her 50s with acute or convalescent COVID-19. CDR3s include the opening cysteine and the closing phenylalanine or tryptophan. A D gene is named only where the DNA matches it firmly. Rows may omit the clone size; those that give it use once, few, many or a size class.

TRBD2	TRBV5-1	TRBJ2-3	.	TGCGCCAGCAGCTCTACGACTAGCGGGGGCGATACGCAGTATTTT	CASSSTTSGGDTQYF
.	TRBV11-3	TRBJ2-5	many	TGTGCCAGCAGCTCAGGGGCCGGTGAGACCCAGTACTTC	CASSSGAGETQYF
.	TRBV6-1	TRBJ1-1	.	TGTGCCAGCTGGGATCAGGGCCGTCGGGGGACTGAAGCTTTCTTT	CASWDQGRRGTEAFF
TRBD2	TRBV19	TRBJ2-3	.	TGTGCCAGTAGCCGGGACTACCCGACCCCCACAGATACGCAGTATTTT	CASSRDYPTPTDTQYF
.	TRBV2	TRBJ1-4	.	TGTGCCGAGCGGGGTTCAACTAATGAAAAACTGTTTTTT	CAERGSTNEKLFF
TRBD1	TRBV9	TRBJ2-2	many	TGTGCCAGCAGCCCAACCGGGACAGGCACCGGGGAGCTGTTTTTT	CASSPTGTGTGELFF
.	TRBV11-1	TRBJ2-4	.	TGTGCCAGCAGCTTAGCGCCGGTCGCTCCTAACATTCAGTACTTC	CASSLAPVAPNIQYF
.	TRBV7-3	TRBJ1-1	.	TGTGCCAGCAGCCCCAAAGAGGGAATCACTGAAGCTTTCTTT	CASSPKEGITEAFF
.	TRBV7-3	TRBJ2-1	once	TGTGCCAGCAGCTTTATTGGGGCTGGGAATGAGCAGTTCTTC	CASSFIGAGNEQFF
TRBD1	TRBV27	TRBJ1-6	.	TGTGCCAGCAGGTCCACTCTACGGGGACAGGTTCGCAGGGGAGTCTCTTATAATTCACCCCTCCACTTT	CASRSTLRGQVRRGVSYNSPLHF
.	TRBV29-1	TRBJ1-1	.	TGCAGCGTTGCGAGCGACGGGCGGGGGGAAGCTTTCTTT	CSVASDGRGEAFF
TRBD1	TRBV6-2/TRBV6-3	TRBJ2-2	.	TGTGCCAGCAGTTCCAACCAGGGGGTGAACACCGGGGAGCTGTTTTTT	CASSSNQGVNTGELFF
.	TRBV3-1/TRBV3-2	TRBJ1-6	.	TGTGCCAGCAGCCAGCGCGTCTTTAATTCACCCCTCCACTTT	CASSQRVFNSPLHF
.	TRBV5-1	TRBJ2-2	.	TGCGCCAGCGCTTCGACGGGGTCTAACACCGGGGAGCTGTTTTTT	CASASTGSNTGELFF
.	TRBV5-1	TRBJ1-5	.	TGCGCCAGCAGGCTCGGGGGGCAGGGCAATCAGCCCCAGCATTTT	CASRLGGQGNQPQHF
.	TRBV6-6	TRBJ1-1	once	TGTGCCAGCAGTTACGGGACAATGAACACTGAAGCTTTCTTT	CASSYGTMNTEAFF
.	TRBV5-4	TRBJ2-4	.	TGTGCCAGCAGCACAGATTTAGTCGGGGAGTACTTC	CASSTDLVGEYF
.	TRBV3-1/TRBV3-2	TRBJ1-2	few	TGTGCCAGCAGCCGACCCCCAATAGGGGGAACTAACTATGGCTACACCTTC	CASSRPPIGGTNYGYTF
.	TRBV7-2	TRBJ1-5	.	TGTGCCAGCAGCTTTCCCGATCAGCCCCAGCATTTT	CASSFPDQPQHF
TRBD1	TRBV19	TRBJ1-5	.	TGTGCCAGTACCGGGACAGGGACCGGGCGTCAGCCCCAGCATTTT	CASTGTGTGRQPQHF
TRBD1	TRBV18	TRBJ1-1	.	TGTGCCACCCAGGATACAGGGGATACTGAAGCTTTCTTT	CATQDTGDTEAFF
TRBD1	TRBV2	TRBJ1-2	.	TGTGCCAGCAGGGATACTGGACAGGCGGGAGGCTACACCTTC	CASRDTGQAGGYTF
TRBD2	TRBV27	TRBJ2-1	.	TGTGCCAGCAGTTTACAGCGGGGGGGAGTTTCAGGGCAGTTCTTC	CASSLQRGGVSGQFF
.	TRBV6-1	TRBJ1-3	.	TGTGCCAGCAGTGAAGAAGGCCGCAGTGGGCCGTTCAGCTCTGGAAACACCATATATTTT	CASSEEGRSGPFSSGNTIYF
.	TRBV18	TRBJ1-3	few	TGTGCCAGCTCACCGTCGGACAGAGTCTTCGGAAACACCATATATTTT	CASSPSDRVFGNTIYF
.	TRBV10-3	TRBJ1-5	.	TGTGCCATCGCCGACAGCCTGAGTCAGCCCCAGCATTTT	CAIADSLSQPQHF
TRBD1	TRBV28	TRBJ1-1	.	TGTGCCAGCAGCTCGACAGGGACTGAAGCTTTCTTT	CASSSTGTEAFF
.	TRBV7-8	TRBJ1-2	.	TGTGCCAGCAGCTTAACGACAGACCACTATGGCTACACCTTC	CASSLTTDHYGYTF
TRBD1	TRBV19	TRBJ1-4	.	TGTGCCACAGGAATCACAGGGGCAACTAATGAAAAACTGTTTTTT	CATGITGATNEKLFF
TRBD1	TRBV3-1/TRBV3-2	TRBJ2-1	.	TGTGCCAGCAGCAAAGGACAGGGGGGATACAATGAGCAGTTCTTC	CASSKGQGGYNEQFF
.	TRBV18	TRBJ2-1	.	TGTGCCAGCTCACCACAAGGACAGAAAAATTACAATGAGCAGTTCTTC	CASSPQGQKNYNEQFF
TRBD1	TRBV6-2/TRBV6-3	TRBJ1-6	.	TGTGCCAGCAGCCTTTCCGGACAGGGATTTTCACCCCTCCACTTT	CASSLSGQGFSPLHF
.	TRBV19	TRBJ2-2	few	TGTGCCAGTAGTATAGAGGGGGCGGCAAAGACCGGGGAGCTGTTTTTT	CASSIEGAAKTGELFF
.	TRBV7-9	TRBJ1-2	.	TGTGCCAGCAGCTTAGGCGGACTCGGCAGTACTTTTGGCTACACCTTC	CASSLGGLGSTFGYTF
.	TRBV11-2	TRBJ2-4	.	TGTGCCAGCAGCCTAGCCAAAAACATTCAGTACTTC	CASSLAKNIQYF
.	TRBV3-1/TRBV3-2	TRBJ2-2	.	TGTGCCAGCAGCCATAGCACCGGGGAGCTGTTTTTT	CASSHSTGELFF
TRBD1	TRBV4-3	TRBJ2-7	.	TGCGCCAGCAGCCAGGGACAGGGGGCCTCCTACGAGCAGTACTTC	CASSQGQGASYEQYF
TRBD1	TRBV9	TRBJ1-6	.	TGTGCCAGCAGCGTAGAGGGGACAGATAATTCACCCCTCCACTTT	CASSVEGTDNSPLHF
TRBD1	TRBV18	TRBJ1-2	.	TGTGCCAGCTCACGGGGACAGGGCCCTAACTATGGCTACACCTTC	CASSRGQGPNYGYTF
TRBD2	TRBV7-3	TRBJ2-3	.	TGTGCCAGCAGCTCCCGACTAGCGGGGGTACGGACAGATACGCAGTATTTT	CASSSRLAGVRTDTQYF
TRBD1	TRBV11-2	TRBJ2-3	.	TGTGCCAGCAGCCGCGGACAGGGGGAGACAGATACGCAGTATTTT	CASSRGQGETDTQYF
.	TRBV28	TRBJ1-1	.	TGTGCCAGTCAACAGCCTTCGCGAGAAGCTTTCTTT	CASQQPSREAFF
TRBD1	TRBV7-8	TRBJ2-1	few	TGTGCCAGCAGCTGGACAGGGACGAAGTACAATGAGCAGTTCTTC	CASSWTGTKYNEQFF
.	TRBV7-2	TRBJ1-2	.	TGTGCCAGCAGCTTAGAAACCTACCCCGATGGCTACACCTTC	CASSLETYPDGYTF
.	TRBV27	TRBJ1-1	.	TGTGCCAGCACGCCATGGGGACGGGGGATAGCTGAAGCTTTCTTT	CASTPWGRGIAEAFF
TRBD2	TRBV5-1	TRBJ2-5	.	TGCGCCAGCAGCTTTTCGAGCGGGGGGGCCTGGGGAGAGACCCAGTACTTC	CASSFSSGGAWGETQYF
.	TRBV2	TRBJ2-7	few	TGTGCCAGCACCCCCGGCGGATACAACGAGCAGTACTTC	CASTPGGYNEQYF
TRBD2	TRBV7-2	TRBJ2-1	.	TGTGCCAGCAGCTCCCAGGGGCTAGCGGGGGGGCCAAAAAATGAGCAGTTCTTC	CASSSQGLAGGPKNEQFF
TRBD2	TRBV30	TRBJ2-1	.	TGTGCCTGGAGTGTGAGCGGGGGAGGGAATGAGCAGTTCTTC	CAWSVSGGGNEQFF
.	TRBV18	TRBJ1-1	.	TGTGCCAGCTCACCACCGAGCCAGGGGAACACTGAAGCTTTCTTT	CASSPPSQGNTEAFF
TRBD1	TRBV5-8	TRBJ2-7	.	TGTGCCAGCAGCACTACAGGGGGCTTCTACGAGCAGTACTTC	CASSTTGGFYEQYF
TRBD2	TRBV9	TRBJ2-1	.	TGTGCCAGCAGCGGTGTGGGGGGGAAGGGTTCCCAGGTCGCCTACAATGAGCAGTTCTTC	CASSGVGGKGSQVAYNEQFF
.	TRBV11-2	TRBJ2-5	.	TGTGCCAGCAGCCCGCGGGTCCAAGAGACCCAGTACTTC	CASSPRVQETQYF